This T cell receptor (beta chain) derives from a study of cytomegalovirus exposure and HLA in healthy donors. Across the whole study: For the roughly 400 genotyped donors, roughly 80% fell within the Caucasian-associated ancestry cluster. Study-wide findings and caveats: Sequencing depth across donors, presence/absence analyses assumed, was roughly uniform. In a later analysis, donors in an Asian-associated ancestry cluster reportedly had fewer N-insertions in productive TCRs than the cohort mean. High sensitivity and specificity were reportedly achieved when the classifier diagnosed cytomegalovirus status.

Of note for this clone: Its cognate antigen is unknown.

Per germline, CDR1 SEHNR and CDR2 FQNEAQ (reference sequence). CDR3 length: 16 amino acids. Between the trimmed V and J ends, which lost 2 bases and 4 bases, there was a span of 14 bases. Both 60 Vbeta primers and 13 Jbeta primers went into the PCR. The protocol was immunoSEQ multiplex PCR, while the TCRdb copy is restricted to in-frame clones and leaves out a portion. The sample records some 200,000 clones, roughly 80% being singletons. The receptor comes from a female donor in good health and CMV-seronegative. The specimen sequenced was PBMCs. V gene TRBV7-9 combines with J gene TRBJ2-2; the D gene is possibly TRBD2 (5 bases). The CDR3 loop reads CASSLPRGLLTGELFF. The CDR3 DNA sequence: TGTGCCAGCAGCTTACCCAGAGGACTTCTCACCGGGGAGCTGTTTTTT.